The clone carrying this T cell receptor beta chain was found a few times. The data are from a study of blood T cells in healthy people across ages. Then a second PCR, running about 7 to 11 cycles, was carried out with a sample-barcoded 5' primer and a J-beta primer mix. TCRdb re-called the 5' RACE reads with MiXCR, one entry per CDR3 protein. The data hold 850,000 to 1,000,000 distinct CDR3 sequences, with 51% observed a single time. The CDR3 has 15 amino acids. Trimming stripped 2 bases from V and 0 bases from J, with 10 bases between. CDR1 SEHNR and CDR2 FQNEAQ come from the germline V gene (reference sequence).

This receptor was identified in a woman in her sixties in good health. The gene calls are TRBV7-9 and TRBJ2-5; D ambiguous. What was sequenced was blood. In DNA form, the CDR3 reads TGTGCCAGCAGCTTATCCGGATGGAACCAAGAGACCCAGTACTTC. Its protein product is CASSLSGWNQETQYF.